Below, 22 T cell receptor beta chains from the same sample are listed, as sequenced in a study of human T cells and chemical hapten exposure. TCRdb re-called the RACE reads with MiXCR, one entry per CDR3 protein. The table records more than 100,000 distinct CDR3 sequences, roughly 14% of them present only once. Time point noted: pre-sensitization, week 0. Stated treatment: therapeutic diphenylcyclopropenone sensitization with weekly scalp DPC. This specimen consisted of whole blood, obtained in connection with sensitization to the hapten diphenylcyclopropenone (DPC). All receptors come from a woman younger than 35 with alopecia areata. Some clones in this sample may be carry-over from other donors' samples.

The V call is TRBV20-1, the J call TRBJ2-2; D call uncertain. Trimming removed 3 bases from V and 4 bases from J, with 9 bases in between. Germline CDR1 DFQATT, CDR2 SNEGSKA (reference sequence). The CDR3 is 13 amino acids. For the CDR3, the DNA is TGCAGTGCTAGGCCAGTCTCCACCGGGGAGCTGTTTTTT. Amino acids: CSARPVSTGELFF.

This chain joins TRBV6-5 and TRBJ1-4; perhaps TRBD1 as D (5 bases). The germline CDR1 and CDR2 sequences are MNHEY and SVGAGI. The CDR3 contains 14 residues. The ends were cut back, 5 bases at V and 4 bases at J, with 11 bases in the middle. The CDR3 sequence: CASSRGRLNEKLFF. CDR3 bases: TGTGCCAGCAGTAGGGGACGGCTTAATGAAAAACTGTTTTTT.

This clonotype was seen many times. The genes are TRBV5-5 and TRBJ1-4; D is unclear. Trimming took off 0 bases at V and 8 bases at J, with 14 bases between the two ends. CDR1 is SGHKS and CDR2 is YYEKEE in the germline V gene (reference sequence). CDR3 size: 15 residues. Here the CDR3 DNA reads TGTGCCAGCAGCTTGGAGGGTCAAGAGGGCGAAAAACTGTTTTTT. It codes for CASSLEGQEGEKLFF.

Ten or more counts support this clonotype. The chain combines TRBV7-9 with TRBJ2-1; TRBD1 might be the D (6 bases). The CDR3 has 12 residues. Germline lookup yields CDR1 SEHNR and CDR2 FQNEAQ (reference sequence). The V end lost 1 base, the J end lost 12 bases, and 10 bases lay between the germline ends. The CDR3 DNA reads as TGTGCCAGCAGCTTAGGAGGGACACCGCAGTTCTTC. This codes for CASSLGGTPQFF.

This clonotype has ten or more counts. The chain employs TRBV18 and TRBJ1-3; D is unclear. The CDR3 consists of 13 residues. Deletions cut 1 base from V and 4 bases from J, with 5 bases between. The V gene's germline CDR1 is KGHSH and CDR2 LQKENI. The DNA for the CDR3 is TGTGCCAGCTCACCACAGGGCGGAAACACCATATATTTT. Its translation: CASSPQGGNTIYF. Looking up the rest from reference TRBV18 and TRBJ1-3 gives the full variable domain: NAGVMQNPRHLVRRRGQEARLRCSPMKGHSHVYWYRQLPEEGLKFMVYLQKENIIDESGMPKERFSAEFPKEGPSILRIQQVVRGDSAAYFCASSPQGGNTIYFGEGSWLTVV.

This clonotype was recorded a few times. V is TRBV19 and J is TRBJ2-2; TRBD1 agrees at 7 bases. Germline V lookup: CDR1 LNHDA, CDR2 SQIVND (reference sequence). The V gene end was trimmed by 8 bases and the J gene end by 5 bases; junction bases not matched to a gene: 5. The CDR3 runs 13 residues. Here the CDR3 DNA reads TGTGCCAGTCAGACGGACAGGACCGGGGAGCTGTTTTTT. As protein: CASQTDRTGELFF.

The chain has TRBV5-4 and TRBJ2-3, with 8 nucleotides matching TRBD2. Per germline, CDR1 SGHNT and CDR2 YYREEE (reference sequence). The CDR3 has 16 amino acids. With V trimmed by 4 bases and J by 0 bases, 7 bases remained unmatched. CDR3 in DNA: TGTGCCAGCAGCCCCCGCGGGGGGCTGAGCACAGATACGCAGTATTTT. Its translation is CASSPRGGLSTDTQYF.

This clonotype was counted many times. The rearrangement uses TRBV6-1 and TRBJ1-6; TRBD1 agrees at 8 bases. Germline CDR1 MNHNS, CDR2 SASEGT. The J segment lost 10 bases and the V segment lost 5 bases, leaving 7 bases of the junction unmatched. The CDR3 loop spans 14 amino acids. The CDR3 DNA is TGTGCCAGCAGTCCTCGGACAGGGTACTCACCCCTCCACTTT. Amino acid sequence: CASSPRTGYSPLHF.

In this sample, this clonotype turned up a few times. The chain combines TRBV7-2 with TRBJ2-2, with TRBD2 identical over 9 bases. The germline V gene encodes CDR1 SGHTA and CDR2 FQGNSA. Trimming cost V 1 base and J 2 bases; bases outside gene matches: 5. CDR3 size: 17 residues. CDR3 in DNA: TGTGCCAGCAGCTTAGTTTATAGCGGGGGAAACACCGGGGAGCTGTTTTTT. Translated: CASSLVYSGGNTGELFF.

The chain carries TRBV27 and TRBJ2-1; perhaps TRBD2 as D (5 bases). The V end lost 5 bases, the J end lost 11 bases, and 13 bases lay between the germline ends. There are 12 residues in the CDR3. Germline lookup yields CDR1 MNHEY and CDR2 SMNVEV (reference sequence). CDR3 bases: TGTGCCAGCAGTGGGCCGGGATCCAAGCAGTTCTTC. Translating gives CASSGPGSKQFF.

The chain employs TRBV11-2 and TRBJ2-1; D unclear. The V gene's germline CDR1 is SGHAT and CDR2 FQNNGV. The length of the CDR3 is 17 residues. Trimming cost V 2 bases and J 1 base, with 15 bases left between them. CDR3 amino acids: CASSLSVVPASYNEQFF. In DNA form, the CDR3 reads TGTGCCAGCAGCTTATCGGTTGTGCCAGCATCCTACAATGAGCAGTTCTTC.

This clonotype showed up just once. CDR3 loop: CASIIRGADNEKLFF. For the CDR3, the DNA is TGTGCCAGCATCATTAGGGGGGCTGATAATGAAAAACTGTTTTTT. The chain recombines TRBV12-3 or TRBV12-4 with TRBJ1-4, with TRBD1 as a possible D gene (6 bases). V shed 7 bases and J shed 4 bases, with 16 bases lying between them. The CDR3 sequence is 15 residues long.

J is TRBJ2-1 and V is TRBV20-1; tentatively, D is TRBD2 (5 bases). Between the trimmed V and J ends, which lost 0 bases and 7 bases, there was a span of 16 bases. CDR3 size: 15 residues. CDR1 and CDR2 (germline): DFQATT, SNEGSKA (reference sequence). The CDR3 sequence is CSARDPSGRRNEQFF. CDR3 sequence (DNA): TGCAGTGCTAGAGATCCCAGCGGTAGGCGGAATGAGCAGTTCTTC.

In this sample, this clonotype turned up a few times. The chain couples TRBV9 to TRBJ1-2, with 8 bases fitting TRBD1. CDR1 is SGDLS, CDR2 YYNGEE, per germline. The CDR3 covers 15 residues. V gave up 4 bases and J gave up 6 bases; unmatched junction bases: 11. DNA of the CDR3: TGTGCCAGCAGCCGTAACCGGGACAGGTCTAATGGCTACACCTTC. Translated, it gives CASSRNRDRSNGYTF.

This clonotype was counted a few times. The chain carries TRBV5-1 and TRBJ2-2; 8 bases line up with TRBD1. V shed 4 bases, J shed 7 bases, and the junction held 9 bases outside the gene matches. CDR1 is SGHRS and CDR2 is YFSETQ in the germline V gene. CDR3 length equals 15 residues. This CDR3 reads CASSLGQGDVGELFF. CDR3 bases: TGCGCCAGCAGCCTTGGACAGGGTGACGTCGGGGAGCTGTTTTTT.

This clonotype occurred many times. The chain recombines TRBV27 with TRBJ1-2; possible D gene TRBD1, 5 bases. The CDR3 length is 12 residues. With 7 bases removed from V and 7 bases from J, the gap between germline ends came to 13 bases. Germline CDR1 reads MNHEY; CDR2 reads SMNVEV (reference sequence). The CDR3 loop reads CASTTQGSGYTF. The CDR3 nucleotides read TGTGCCAGCACCACCCAGGGAAGTGGCTACACCTTC.

This clonotype was counted a few times. The chain employs TRBV7-8 and TRBJ2-1; TRBD2 is a possible D gene (5 bases). This CDR3 is 14 amino acids long. V was cut by 0 bases and J by 8 bases, with 11 bases left in between. Germline CDR1 reads SGHVS; CDR2 reads FQNEAQ. The CDR3 is CASSLAAGVDEQFF. In nucleotides, the CDR3 is TGTGCCAGCAGCTTAGCGGCGGGTGTCGATGAGCAGTTCTTC.

This clonotype occurred many times. The DNA of the CDR3 is TGCGCCAGCAGCCAAGATCTCCCGACGGGAGGAGACTCTGGGGCCAACGTCCTGACTTTC. Its protein is CASSQDLPTGGDSGANVLTF. The V call is TRBV4-3, the J call TRBJ2-6, with 7 bases lining up with TRBD2. This CDR3 is 20 amino acids long. From germline, CDR1 is LGHNA and CDR2 YSLEER. V shed 0 bases and J 0 bases; nucleotides not matched to a gene: 11.

There are a few counts of this clonotype. This chain uses TRBV2 with TRBJ2-7; 7 bases are a match to TRBD1. With V trimmed by 3 bases and J by 5 bases, 7 bases remained unmatched. CDR3 length equals 14 residues. Germline loops: CDR1 SNHLY, CDR2 FYNNEI. The CDR3 protein is CASSDRDRVHEQYF. The CDR3 DNA is TGTGCCAGCAGTGATAGAGACAGGGTCCACGAGCAGTACTTC.

The V gene is TRBV5-4, the J gene TRBJ2-3; 7 bases are shared with TRBD1. The germline CDR1 and CDR2 sequences are SGHNT and YYREEE (reference sequence). The CDR3 has 15 residues. The V gene end was trimmed by 5 bases and the J gene end by 1 base; junction bases not matched to a gene: 7. CDR3 sequence reads: CASRIGGQGTDTQYF. The CDR3 DNA reads as TGTGCCAGCAGAATTGGTGGACAGGGCACAGATACGCAGTATTTT.

This clonotype has more than one count but fewer than ten. The rearrangement joins TRBV14 to TRBJ2-1, with 10 bases that match TRBD2. After removal of 0 bases from V and 7 bases from J, the junction contained 12 bases not matched to a gene. CDR3 size: 18 residues. Germline CDR1 SGHDN, CDR2 FVKESK. CDR3 in DNA: TGTGCCAGCAGCCAAGACACCGTAAGCGGGGGGGCACATAATGAGCAGTTCTTC. Residues: CASSQDTVSGGAHNEQFF.

The rearrangement links TRBV29-1 to TRBJ2-3, with TRBD2 as a possible D gene (5 bases). The V and J ends lost 7 bases and 0 bases respectively, with 11 bases between them. This CDR3 contains 13 residues. The V gene's germline CDR1 is SQVTM and CDR2 ANQGSEA. The CDR3 sequence is CSGRGSSTDTQYF. The CDR3 DNA sequence: TGCAGCGGTCGGGGATCTAGCACAGATACGCAGTATTTT.